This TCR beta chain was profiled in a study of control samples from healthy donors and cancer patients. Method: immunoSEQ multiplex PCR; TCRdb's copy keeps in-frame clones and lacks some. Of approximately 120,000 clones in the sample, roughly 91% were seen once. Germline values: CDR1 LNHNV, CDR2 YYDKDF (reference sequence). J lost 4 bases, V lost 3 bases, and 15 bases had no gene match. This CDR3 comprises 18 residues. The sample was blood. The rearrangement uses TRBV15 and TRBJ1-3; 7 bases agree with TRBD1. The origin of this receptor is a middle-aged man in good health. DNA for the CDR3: TGTGCCACCAGCAGGAGATCGGGACAGTTAACGGGCGGAAACACCATATATTTT. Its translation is CATSRRSGQLTGGNTIYF. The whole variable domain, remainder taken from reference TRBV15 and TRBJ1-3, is DAMVIQNPRYQVTQFGKPVTLSCSQTLNHNVMYWYQQKSSQAPKLLFHYYDKDFNNEADTPDNFQSRRPNTSFCFLDIRSPGLGDTAMYLCATSRRSGQLTGGNTIYFGEGSWLTVV.